Listed here are 24 T cell receptor beta chains from one sample, sequenced in a study of early T cells in non-severe SARS-CoV-2 infection. TCRdb passed the 5' RACE reads through MiXCR, listing each CDR3 protein once. Of tens of thousands of distinct CDR3 sequences listed, roughly 15% are singletons. Material for sequencing was whole blood. The source of these receptors is an adult who was a healthcare worker with PCR-confirmed SARS-CoV-2 infection or an uninfected control (not recorded which).

There are a few counts of this clonotype. The chain is built from TRBV20-1 and TRBJ2-1, with TRBD2 matching 8 bases. Germline loops: CDR1 DFQATT, CDR2 SNEGSKA (reference sequence). Trimming took 6 bases from V and 8 from J; bases not matched to a gene: 12. The CDR3 consists of 14 residues. The CDR3 DNA reads as TGCAGTGCCCCCAAACCCGGGAGGGGCGATGAGCAGTTCTTC. Translation gives CSAPKPGRGDEQFF.

This clonotype occurred a few times. This sequence joins TRBV20-1 and TRBJ1-5; no definite D call. CDR3 size: 15 residues. The germline V gene encodes CDR1 DFQATT and CDR2 SNEGSKA (reference sequence). Trimming took 1 base from V and 0 from J, leaving 10 bases between them. CDR3 residues: CSARVTANSNQPQHF. The DNA of the CDR3 is TGCAGTGCTAGAGTAACTGCAAATAGCAATCAGCCCCAGCATTTT.

There are many counts of this clonotype. The rearrangement uses TRBV5-1 and TRBJ2-3; 9 nucleotides line up with TRBD2. The V and J ends lost 0 bases and 1 base, in that order; junction bases with no gene match: 6. The CDR3 is made up of 17 amino acids. The germline V gene encodes CDR1 SGHRS and CDR2 YFSETQ. The CDR3 loop is CASSLAASGVGTDTQYF. CDR3 nucleotides: TGCGCCAGCAGCTTGGCCGCTAGCGGGGTGGGCACAGATACGCAGTATTTT.

The chain combines TRBV4-2 with TRBJ2-1; TRBD2 matches 7 bases. The V segment lost 1 base and the J segment 3 bases; nucleotides outside the gene matches: 6. The CDR3 runs to 16 residues. The germline gives CDR1 LGHNA, CDR2 YNFKEQ. CDR3 residues: CASSQVERGDYNEQFF. The CDR3 DNA sequence: TGTGCCAGCAGCCAAGTTGAACGGGGGGACTACAATGAGCAGTTCTTC.

This clonotype showed up just a few times. The chain joins TRBV20-1 to TRBJ1-1, with TRBD1 as a possible D gene (5 bases). Trimming took 6 bases from V and 4 from J, leaving 9 bases between them. Germline CDR1 DFQATT, CDR2 SNEGSKA (reference sequence). CDR3 length equals 11 residues. CDR3 sequence reads: CSATRGTEAFF. CDR3 sequence (DNA): TGCAGTGCCACGAGGGGCACTGAAGCTTTCTTT.

The chain employs TRBV12-3 or TRBV12-4 and TRBJ1-2; 7 bases match TRBD1. The ends lost 5 bases at V and 3 bases at J; junction bases unmatched: 6. This CDR3 comprises 14 residues. The CDR3 DNA reads as TGTGCCAGCAGTCTCCGGGACAGAGACTATGGCTACACCTTC. It codes for CASSLRDRDYGYTF.

This clonotype was seen only a few times. The chain employs TRBV27 and TRBJ2-1; 9 positions match TRBD1. In germline, CDR1 is MNHEY, CDR2 SMNVEV (reference sequence). This CDR3 region has 13 residues. V shed 6 bases and J 7 bases; nucleotides not matched to a gene: 4. The CDR3 nucleotides read TGTGCCAGCAGCTGGGGGACAGGGAATGAGCAGTTCTTC. Amino acid sequence: CASSWGTGNEQFF.

CDR3 sequence reads: CASSLGLAGGLSYEQYF. For the CDR3, the DNA is TGTGCCAGCAGCCTGGGACTAGCGGGAGGCCTCTCCTACGAGCAGTACTTC. This chain connects TRBV5-4 to TRBJ2-7; 15 bases line up with TRBD2. This CDR3 region has 17 residues. CDR1 SGHNT and CDR2 YYREEE come from the germline V gene (reference sequence). The ends lost 4 bases at V and 0 bases at J; junction bases unmatched: 5.

This chain connects TRBV25-1 to TRBJ2-5, with D possibly being TRBD2 (7 bases). The V and J ends lost 6 bases and 5 bases respectively, with 25 bases between them. CDR1 and CDR2 from the germline V gene are MGHDK and SYGVNS. This CDR3 spans 17 amino acids. The CDR3 coding sequence is TGTGCCAGCAGCCAAACAAGGGGGGGCGGTCCGGGCGAGACCCAGTACTTC. It codes for CASSQTRGGGPGETQYF.

The V gene is TRBV4-2, the J gene TRBJ1-5; no firm D call. Germline CDR1 and CDR2: LGHNA and YNFKEQ. V lost 0 bases to trimming and J lost 1 base, with 7 bases between them. This CDR3 comprises 15 residues. The CDR3: CASSQDKSSNQPQHF. CDR3 nucleotide sequence: TGTGCCAGCAGCCAAGATAAATCAAGCAATCAGCCCCAGCATTTT.

This clonotype has more than one count but fewer than ten. This chain joins TRBV28 and TRBJ2-1; TRBD1 matches 8 bases. CDR1 and CDR2 (germline): MDHEN, SYDVKM. J gave up 4 bases and V 8 bases, and 7 bases lay outside the gene matches. The CDR3 is 14 residues long. CDR3 sequence reads: CASRGQGAYNEQFF. CDR3 nucleotides: TGTGCCAGCCGCGGGCAGGGGGCATACAATGAGCAGTTCTTC.

This clonotype was counted a few times. V gene TRBV5-1 combines with J gene TRBJ1-2, with 9 positions matching TRBD1. V shed 3 bases, J shed 5 bases, and the junction held 5 bases outside the gene matches. The germline V gene encodes CDR1 SGHRS and CDR2 YFSETQ. This CDR3 is built from 14 residues. DNA for the CDR3: TGCGCCAGCAGCTCCGGGACAGGGAGGTATGGCTACACCTTC. Amino acids: CASSSGTGRYGYTF.

This clonotype has a handful of counts. The chain combines TRBV3-1 with TRBJ1-4; D remains unclear. The length of the CDR3 is 14 residues. From germline, CDR1 is LGHDT and CDR2 YNNKEL (reference sequence). Trimming took 2 bases from V and 2 from J, leaving 6 bases between them. The CDR3 here is CASSQRLTNEKLFF. The CDR3 coding sequence is TGTGCCAGCAGCCAACGACTCACTAATGAAAAACTGTTTTTT. Variable domain in full (rest from reference TRBV3-1 and TRBJ1-4): DTAVSQTPKYLVTQMGNDKSIKCEQNLGHDTMYWYKQDSKKFLKIMFSYNNKELIINETVPNRFSPKSPDKAHLNLHINSLELGDSAVYFCASSQRLTNEKLFFGSGTQLSVL.

This clonotype was counted between two and nine times. This rearrangement joins TRBV20-1 to TRBJ2-5, with D maybe TRBD1 (6 bases). The CDR3 is made up of 12 amino acids. Germline V gene data show CDR1 as DFQATT and CDR2 as SNEGSKA (reference sequence). Trimming stripped 3 bases from V and 3 bases from J, with 8 bases between. CDR3 sequence: CSASRGKETQYF. CDR3 DNA: TGCAGTGCTAGCAGGGGAAAAGAGACCCAGTACTTC.

V gene TRBV2 combines with J gene TRBJ1-4, with D maybe TRBD1 (5 bases). The germline gives CDR1 SNHLY, CDR2 FYNNEI. The CDR3 is 15 residues long. Trimming stripped 3 bases from V and 5 bases from J, with 13 bases between. The CDR3 DNA reads as TGTGCCAGCAGTGAGGGCCTGCCAGGGAATGAAAAACTGTTTTTT. Translated: CASSEGLPGNEKLFF.

A few counts support this clonotype. The J gene is TRBJ2-7, the V gene TRBV4-2; D call uncertain. With 1 base removed from V and 2 bases from J, the gap between germline ends came to 9 bases. CDR1 is LGHNA, CDR2 YNFKEQ, per germline. The CDR3 length is 14 residues. The CDR3 bases are TGTGCCAGCAGCCAAGCGGTCCCCCCCTACGAGCAGTACTTC. Its protein is CASSQAVPPYEQYF.

The chain is built from TRBV19 and TRBJ2-1, with D possibly being TRBD1 or TRBD2 (6 bases each). Trimming removed 6 bases from V and 4 bases from J, with 13 bases in between. Germline-derived CDR1 and CDR2 are LNHDA and SQIVND (reference sequence). This CDR3 is 14 amino acids long. CDR3 protein: CASSNRGLYNEQFF. The CDR3 DNA reads TGTGCCAGTAGCAACCGGGGGCTATACAATGAGCAGTTCTTC.

This clonotype showed up many times. The V call is TRBV27, the J call TRBJ2-7; D might be TRBD2 (7 bases). The CDR3 contains 16 residues. V was cut by 4 bases and J by 5 bases, with 21 bases left in between. Germline CDR1 MNHEY, CDR2 SMNVEV (reference sequence). The CDR3 region has the DNA TGTGCCAGCAGTTCTACCATGATTAGAGGGGGGGACGAGCAGTACTTC. This sequence encodes CASSSTMIRGGDEQYF.

In its sample, this clonotype was seen a few times. J is TRBJ1-2 and V is TRBV7-9, with D uncertain. Trimming left V 2 bases short and J 3 bases short, with 7 bases between. The CDR3 consists of 13 residues. Germline CDR1 and CDR2: SEHNR and FQNEAQ (reference sequence). CDR3 DNA sequence: TGTGCCAGCAGCTTACAAAGGGACTATGGCTACACCTTC. It translates to CASSLQRDYGYTF.

The chain is built from TRBV19 and TRBJ2-7; the D is unclear. Deletions cut 2 bases from V and 5 bases from J, with 16 bases between. Germline CDR1 is LNHDA and CDR2 is SQIVND (reference sequence). This CDR3 contains 15 residues. The CDR3, as DNA: TGTGCCAGTAGTATATCCGCCAGCCACAGCGACGAGCAGTACTTC. Protein: CASSISASHSDEQYF.

The rearrangement joins TRBV2 to TRBJ2-2; D not resolved. Germline CDR1 is SNHLY and CDR2 is FYNNEI. V lost 8 bases, J lost 3 bases, and 16 bases lay in between. The CDR3 loop spans 15 amino acids. The CDR3 protein is CASYHRLIDTGELFF. CDR3 nucleotide sequence: TGTGCCAGCTACCATCGGCTTATCGACACCGGGGAGCTGTTTTTT. The full variable domain, rest sourced from reference TRBV2 and TRBJ2-2, is EPEVTQTPSHQVTQMGQEVILRCVPISNHLYFYWYRQILGQKVEFLVSFYNNEISEKSEIFDDQFSVERPDGSNFTLKIRSTKLEDSAMYFCASYHRLIDTGELFFGEGSRLTVL.

The rearrangement joins TRBV25-1 to TRBJ2-7, with D perhaps matching TRBD2 (5 bases). The germline V gene has CDR1 MGHDK and CDR2 SYGVNS. The CDR3 is made up of 13 amino acids. The V gene lost 3 bases and the J gene lost 7 bases, with 13 bases spanning the gap. The DNA of the CDR3 is TGTGCCAGCAGTGACTCTGCGGGTTATGAGCAGTACTTC. This sequence encodes CASSDSAGYEQYF.

This chain connects TRBV7-6 to TRBJ2-7; D is possibly TRBD2 (6 bases). V lost 4 bases and J lost 4, with 11 bases in between. Germline loops: CDR1 SGHVS, CDR2 FNYEAQ. This CDR3 comprises 13 residues. CDR3: CASSSGGRYEQYF. CDR3 DNA sequence: TGTGCCAGCAGCTCTGGGGGGAGATACGAGCAGTACTTC.

This clonotype turned up a few times. The chain joins TRBV3-1 to TRBJ2-7, with 7 positions matching TRBD2. V lost 0 bases and J lost 0; bases outside the gene matches: 5. This CDR3 is built from 16 residues. Germline CDR1 reads LGHDT; CDR2 reads YNNKEL (reference sequence). The CDR3 DNA follows: TGTGCCAGCAGCCAAGACGTCGGGGGGTACTCCTACGAGCAGTACTTC. Residues: CASSQDVGGYSYEQYF.